The next 15 T cell receptor beta chains were all read from a single sample in a study of monozygotic twins with inflammatory bowel disease. From its re-call of the 5' RACE reads, TCRdb lists each CDR3 protein once, without DNA. The sample holds approximately 150,000 distinct CDR3 sequences. Sequenced sample: blood. Receptors were obtained from a human donor with ulcerative colitis or Crohn's disease, or a healthy co-twin of an affected twin (not recorded which).

The chain combines TRBV20-1 with TRBJ1-5. The CDR3 length is 15 residues. CDR1 DFQATT and CDR2 SNEGSKA come from the germline V gene (reference sequence). The CDR3 is CSARDPGHSNQPQHF.

The chain joins TRBV11-2 to TRBJ2-1; TCRdb's assignment of TRBD1 cannot be checked, as there is no DNA. Germline V gene lookup returns CDR1 SGHAT and CDR2 FQNNGV. The CDR3 length is 15 residues. The CDR3 here is CASSAYGQPSGEQFF. The variable domain in full, completed from reference TRBV11-2 and TRBJ2-1, reads EAGVAQSPRYKIIEKRQSVAFWCNPISGHATLYWYQQILGQGPKLLIQFQNNGVVDDSQLPKDRFSAERLKGVDSTLKIQPAKLEDSAVYLCASSAYGQPSGEQFFGPGTRLTVL.

The rearrangement links TRBV20-1 to TRBJ2-7; the TCRdb D gene call, TRBD1, has no DNA to confirm it. There are 14 residues in the CDR3. Per the germline V gene, CDR1 is DFQATT and CDR2 is SNEGSKA (reference sequence). CDR3 sequence reads: CSARVRGVSYEQYF.

The chain combines TRBV20-1 with TRBJ2-1; TCRdb's D call, TRBD2, is unchecked because there is no DNA. The CDR3 is made up of 15 amino acids. The germline gives CDR1 DFQATT, CDR2 SNEGSKA (reference sequence). The CDR3 sequence is CSAPGLAGFRHEQFF.

The chain has TRBV7-2 and TRBJ1-6. The germline V gene encodes CDR1 SGHTA and CDR2 FQGNSA. The CDR3 runs 14 residues. The CDR3 reads CASSKDSYNSPLHF. Looking up the rest from reference TRBV7-2 and TRBJ1-6 gives the full variable domain: GAGVSQSPSNKVTEKGKDVELRCDPISGHTALYWYRQSLGQGLEFLIYFQGNSAPDKSGLPSDRFSAERTGGSVSTLTIQRTQQEDSAVYLCASSKDSYNSPLHFGNGTRLTVT.

The chain carries TRBV12-3 or TRBV12-4 and TRBJ1-2; TCRdb names TRBD1, which stays unverified in the absence of DNA. The CDR3 has 20 residues. The CDR3: CASSFLHRGILRQANYGYTF.

The chain recombines TRBV7-2 with TRBJ2-1; no DNA is available, so the TRBD1 call from TCRdb remains unchecked. CDR1 is SGHTA and CDR2 is FQGNSA in the germline V gene. This CDR3 is 15 amino acids long. The CDR3 here is CASSLLGQAYNEQFF.

The J gene is TRBJ2-5, the V gene TRBV5-4; the TCRdb D gene call, TRBD1, has no DNA to confirm it. Per the germline V gene, CDR1 is SGHNT and CDR2 is YYREEE (reference sequence). The length of the CDR3 is 14 residues. CDR3 sequence: CASSLEGAGETQYF.

The V and J genes are TRBV10-3 and TRBJ2-3; TCRdb gives TRBD1 as the D gene, but with no DNA this cannot be confirmed. The CDR3 extends over 14 amino acids. Germline assignment: CDR1 ENHRY and CDR2 SYGVKD. The CDR3 protein is CAISAGASTDTQYF.

The chain has TRBV9 and TRBJ2-1. The germline V gene encodes CDR1 SGDLS and CDR2 YYNGEE. The CDR3 spans 16 residues. CDR3: CASSPETTSSYNEQFF.

The V call is TRBV24-1, the J call TRBJ1-2; absent DNA, TCRdb's TRBD1 call cannot be checked. This CDR3 has 14 amino acids. The germline V gene encodes CDR1 KGHDR and CDR2 SFDVKD. The CDR3 reads CATSESGTGDGYTF.

The chain employs TRBV28 and TRBJ2-1. Germline V gives CDR1 MDHEN, CDR2 SYDVKM. The CDR3 contains 14 residues. CDR3: CASFSAAPYNEQFF.

The V and J genes are TRBV20-1 and TRBJ1-1; TCRdb's D gene call, TRBD1, goes unchecked for lack of DNA. This CDR3 contains 11 residues. The germline gives CDR1 DFQATT, CDR2 SNEGSKA (reference sequence). The CDR3 spells CSASIRDKAFF.

CDR3 region: CSASKGTGANQPQHF. The chain links TRBV20-1 to TRBJ1-5; the D call of TRBD1 rests on TCRdb alone, since no DNA is present to check it. CDR3 length equals 15 residues. Germline V gene data show CDR1 as DFQATT and CDR2 as SNEGSKA (reference sequence).

The chain links TRBV20-1 to TRBJ1-5; TCRdb's assignment of TRBD1 cannot be checked, as there is no DNA. CDR1 and CDR2 (germline): DFQATT, SNEGSKA (reference sequence). The CDR3 length is 13 residues. CDR3 residues: CSVDRQGSQPQHF.